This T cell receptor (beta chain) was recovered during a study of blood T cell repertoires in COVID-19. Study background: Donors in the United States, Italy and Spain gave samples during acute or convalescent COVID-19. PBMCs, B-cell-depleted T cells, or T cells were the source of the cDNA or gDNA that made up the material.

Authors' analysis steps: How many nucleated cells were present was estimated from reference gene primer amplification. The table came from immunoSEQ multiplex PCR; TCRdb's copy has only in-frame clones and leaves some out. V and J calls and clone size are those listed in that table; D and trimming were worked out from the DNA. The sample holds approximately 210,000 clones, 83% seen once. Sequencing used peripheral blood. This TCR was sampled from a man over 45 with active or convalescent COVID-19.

CDR3 nucleotides: TGTGCCAGCAGTGTCGGCATAGCGGGGGGGGGTGCAGATACGCAGTATTTT. This translates into CASSVGIAGGGADTQYF. The chain joins TRBV2 to TRBJ2-3, with 11 bases identical to TRBD2. The junction had 10 bases not matched to a gene; V was cut back by 4 bases and J by 4 bases. The CDR3 is 17 residues long. Germline values: CDR1 SNHLY, CDR2 FYNNEI.